These 9 T cell receptor beta chains originate from one sample sequenced in a study of T cell responses to AZD1222 COVID-19 vaccine. Only in-frame clones appear in the TCRdb table, and some are missing; sequencing was by immunoSEQ multiplex PCR. The profile shows around 140,000 clones, roughly nine tenths of them singletons. Sequencing was performed on peripheral blood, taken 28 days after the second dose of the MenACWY control vaccine. These receptors were collected from an adult who received the MenACWY meningococcal vaccine as a control.

V usage is TRBV5-1 and J usage is TRBJ2-3, with 8 bases matching TRBD1. Germline CDR1 is SGHRS and CDR2 is YFSETQ. V trimming: 0 bases; J trimming: 4 bases; junction bases outside the gene matches: 7. This CDR3 has 16 amino acids. CDR3 DNA sequence: TGCGCCAGCAGCTTGGCGCCAGGGGGCGGGTCAGATACGCAGTATTTT. Its translation is CASSLAPGGGSDTQYF.

The chain employs TRBV7-3 and TRBJ2-5; D is possibly TRBD1 or TRBD2 (5 bases each). The CDR3 is made up of 14 amino acids. V lost 4 bases to trimming and J lost 1 base, with 10 bases between them. The germline gives CDR1 SGHTA, CDR2 FQGTGA. The CDR3 spells CASSSSGTQETQYF. CDR3 sequence (DNA): TGTGCCAGCAGCTCCTCCGGGACCCAAGAGACCCAGTACTTC.

V gene TRBV5-1 combines with J gene TRBJ2-1, with TRBD2 identical over 13 bases. The CDR3 consists of 16 residues. Trimming removed 2 bases from V and 4 bases from J; junction bases left unmatched: 3. Germline CDR1 and CDR2: SGHRS and YFSETQ. The CDR3 loop reads CASSLRTSGRYNEQFF. The DNA for the CDR3 is TGCGCCAGCAGCTTACGGACTAGCGGGAGATACAATGAGCAGTTCTTC.

V and J are TRBV10-3 and TRBJ1-4; D not resolved. Germline CDR1 ENHRY, CDR2 SYGVKD. CDR3 length equals 15 residues. Trimming took off 6 bases at V and 0 bases at J, with 11 bases between the two ends. CDR3 coding DNA: TGTGCCATCAGAGGGCAGGATGCAACTAATGAAAAACTGTTTTTT. Protein sequence: CAIRGQDATNEKLFF.

The chain has TRBV28 and TRBJ2-7; 12 bases line up with TRBD1. The ends lost 7 bases at V and 5 bases at J; junction bases unmatched: 6. This CDR3 is built from 14 residues. Germline-derived CDR1 and CDR2 are MDHEN and SYDVKM. The CDR3 protein is CASTTGTGGNEQYF. In nucleotides, the CDR3 is TGTGCCAGCACCACCGGGACAGGGGGCAACGAGCAGTACTTC.

The chain combines TRBV27 with TRBJ2-7, with TRBD2 as a possible D gene (5 bases). This CDR3 region has 14 residues. The V gene's germline CDR1 is MNHEY and CDR2 SMNVEV (reference sequence). Trimming pared 5 bases from V and 0 bases from J, leaving 11 bases between. CDR3 protein: CASSRLPSSYEQYF. CDR3 coding DNA: TGTGCCAGCAGTAGACTACCCAGCTCCTACGAGCAGTACTTC.

The V gene is TRBV2, the J gene TRBJ1-2; 10 bases match TRBD1. With 6 bases clipped from V and 8 bases from J, the junction kept 9 bases outside the gene matches. Germline values: CDR1 SNHLY, CDR2 FYNNEI. The CDR3 runs 14 residues. The CDR3, as DNA: TGTGCCAGCAGAGATGACAGGGGGCTGGGCGGCTACACCTTC. Translated: CASRDDRGLGGYTF.

The V and J genes are TRBV11-2 and TRBJ1-6, with 8 positions matching TRBD1. V shed 0 bases and J 7 bases; nucleotides not matched to a gene: 5. The CDR3 has 16 residues. CDR1 and CDR2 (germline): SGHAT, FQNNGV. Here the CDR3 DNA reads TGTGCCAGCAGCTTAGATGGAGACAGGGGAAATTCACCCCTCCACTTT. The encoded protein is CASSLDGDRGNSPLHF.

The V call is TRBV19, the J call TRBJ1-5; possible D gene TRBD1, 6 bases. V shed 7 bases and J shed 5 bases, with 15 bases lying between them. The CDR3 is made up of 14 amino acids. Germline lookup yields CDR1 LNHDA and CDR2 SQIVND (reference sequence). CDR3 nucleotides: TGTGCCAGTACTAGGACAGTCACCGATCAGCCCCAGCATTTT. Protein product: CASTRTVTDQPQHF.